This note documents a single T cell receptor (beta chain) sequence. Its specificity is not known. These data originate in a study of tumor and adjacent non-tumor tissue in lung cancer. This sample's RNA came from whole unsorted tissue. More than 3 cm separated this lung sample from the edge of the tumor. A modified ARM-PCR protocol with three rounds of nested PCR amplified TCRbeta. From the multiplex PCR reads, TCRdb called clonotypes with MiXCR, one entry per CDR3 protein. The sample contains 50,000 to 60,000 distinct CDR3 sequences, 74% of which appear only once. The CDR3 length is 13 residues. Trimming left V 4 bases short and J 9 bases short, with 17 bases between. Germline assignment: CDR1 SGHNT and CDR2 YYREEE (reference sequence). Study findings and constraints: In normal lung, the top 100 clones were significantly more dominant than in tumor.

Sequencing was performed on distant non-tumor lung tissue. The chain links TRBV5-4 to TRBJ2-7; possibly TRBD1 or TRBD2 for D (5 bases each). The receptor's source is a woman aged 60 to 75 with non-small cell lung cancer. The CDR3: CASSSRDGAVQYF. The CDR3 DNA follows: TGTGCCAGCAGCAGCAGGGACGGGGCCGTGCAGTACTTC.